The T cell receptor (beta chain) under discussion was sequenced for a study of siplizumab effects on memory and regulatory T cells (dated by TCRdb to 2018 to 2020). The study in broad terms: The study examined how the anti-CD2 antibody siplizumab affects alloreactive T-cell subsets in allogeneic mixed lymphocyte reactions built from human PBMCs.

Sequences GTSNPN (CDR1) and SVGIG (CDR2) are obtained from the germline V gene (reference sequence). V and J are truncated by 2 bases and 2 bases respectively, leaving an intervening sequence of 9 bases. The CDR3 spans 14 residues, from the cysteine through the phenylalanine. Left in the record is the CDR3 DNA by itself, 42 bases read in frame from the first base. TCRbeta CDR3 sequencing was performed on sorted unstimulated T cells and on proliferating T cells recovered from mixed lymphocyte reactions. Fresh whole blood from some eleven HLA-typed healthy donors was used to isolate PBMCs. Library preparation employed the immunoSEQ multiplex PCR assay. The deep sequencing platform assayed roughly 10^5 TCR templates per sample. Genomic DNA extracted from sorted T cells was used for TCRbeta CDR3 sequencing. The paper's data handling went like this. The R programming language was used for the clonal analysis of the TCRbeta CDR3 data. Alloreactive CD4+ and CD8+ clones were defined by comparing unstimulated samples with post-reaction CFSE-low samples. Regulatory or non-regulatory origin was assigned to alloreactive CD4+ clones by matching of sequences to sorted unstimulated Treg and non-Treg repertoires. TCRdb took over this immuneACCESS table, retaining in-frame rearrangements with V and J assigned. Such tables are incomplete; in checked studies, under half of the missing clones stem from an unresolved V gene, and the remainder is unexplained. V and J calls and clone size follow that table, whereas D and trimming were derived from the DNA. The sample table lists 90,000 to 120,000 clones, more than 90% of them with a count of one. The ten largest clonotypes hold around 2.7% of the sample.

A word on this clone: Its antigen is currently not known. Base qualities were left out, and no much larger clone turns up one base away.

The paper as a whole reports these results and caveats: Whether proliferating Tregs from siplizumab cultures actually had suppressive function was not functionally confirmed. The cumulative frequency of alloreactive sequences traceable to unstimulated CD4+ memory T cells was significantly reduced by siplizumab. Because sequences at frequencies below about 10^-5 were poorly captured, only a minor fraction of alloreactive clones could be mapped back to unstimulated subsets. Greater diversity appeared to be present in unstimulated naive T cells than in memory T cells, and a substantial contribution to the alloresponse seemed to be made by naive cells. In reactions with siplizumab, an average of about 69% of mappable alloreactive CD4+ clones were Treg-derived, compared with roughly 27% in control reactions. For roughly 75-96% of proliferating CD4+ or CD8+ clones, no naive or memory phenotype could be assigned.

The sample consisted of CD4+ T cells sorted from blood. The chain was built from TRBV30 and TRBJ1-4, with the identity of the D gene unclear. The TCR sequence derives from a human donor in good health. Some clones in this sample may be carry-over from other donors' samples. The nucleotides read TGTGCCTGGAGTTCTTTACAGACTAATGAAAAACTGTTTTTT. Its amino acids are CAWSSLQTNEKLFF. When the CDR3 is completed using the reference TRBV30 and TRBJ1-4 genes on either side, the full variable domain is SQTIHQWPATLVQPVGSPLSLECTVEGTSNPNLYWYRQAAGRGLQLLFYSVGIGQISSEVPQNLSASRPQDRQFILSSKKLLLSDSGFYLCAWSSLQTNEKLFFGSGTQLSVL.